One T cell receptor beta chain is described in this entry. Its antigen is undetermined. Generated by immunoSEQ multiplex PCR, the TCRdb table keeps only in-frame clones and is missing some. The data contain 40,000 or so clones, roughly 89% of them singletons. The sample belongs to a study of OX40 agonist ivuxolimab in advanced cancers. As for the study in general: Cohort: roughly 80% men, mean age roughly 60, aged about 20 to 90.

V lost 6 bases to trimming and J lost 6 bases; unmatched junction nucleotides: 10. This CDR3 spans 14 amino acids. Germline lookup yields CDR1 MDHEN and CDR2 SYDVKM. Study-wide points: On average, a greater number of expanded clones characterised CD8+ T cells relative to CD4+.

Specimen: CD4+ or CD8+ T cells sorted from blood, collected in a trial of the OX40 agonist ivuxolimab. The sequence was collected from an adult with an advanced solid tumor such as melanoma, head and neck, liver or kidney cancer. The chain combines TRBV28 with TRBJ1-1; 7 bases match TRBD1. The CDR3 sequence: CASSHRQGSAEAFF. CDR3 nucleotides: TGTGCCAGCAGCCATAGACAGGGTAGCGCTGAAGCTTTCTTT.